The rows below give T cell receptor beta chains drawn from one sample of a study of tumor-infiltrating lymphocytes in primary liver carcinoma. TCRdb recomputed calls from the multiplex PCR reads with MiXCR, one row per CDR3 protein. The sample carries around 330,000 distinct CDR3 sequences, 50% to 70% recorded once. Sequenced material: peripheral blood. These TCRs come from a middle-aged man with primary liver carcinoma and hepatitis B virus infection. Both conserved end residues are part of each CDR3.

V gene: TRBV5-5; J gene: TRBJ2-7; CDR3 protein: CASSPGVAGLYEQYF
V gene: TRBV5-4; J gene: TRBJ1-1; CDR3 protein: CANSTGTGNIEAFF
V gene: TRBV28; J gene: TRBJ1-1; CDR3 protein: CASRDRGSEAFF
V gene: TRBV11-2; J gene: TRBJ2-1; CDR3 protein: CASSLGSWGAYNEQFF
V gene: TRBV5-1; J gene: TRBJ2-5; CDR3 protein: CASSAGTGGQETQYF
V gene: TRBV4-3; J gene: TRBJ2-2; CDR3 protein: CASSQVGHRLAGSTGELFF
V gene: TRBV5-5; J gene: TRBJ2-7; CDR3 protein: CASSSSGAPQGHEQYF
V gene: TRBV12-3/TRBV12-4; J gene: TRBJ2-7; CDR3 protein: CASSRGTAGYEQYF
V gene: TRBV24-1; J gene: TRBJ2-7; CDR3 protein: CATSDPGTGINEQYF
V gene: TRBV5-5; J gene: TRBJ2-3; CDR3 protein: CASTPGLERTDTQYF
V gene: TRBV11-2; J gene: TRBJ1-6; CDR3 protein: CASSPETGLNSPLHF
V gene: TRBV7-2; J gene: TRBJ2-3; CDR3 protein: CASSNGVELATDTQYF
V gene: TRBV11-1; J gene: TRBJ2-5; CDR3 protein: CASSFKVGQETQYF
V gene: TRBV6-5; J gene: TRBJ2-5; CDR3 protein: CASSYMGRAHQETQYF
V gene: TRBV6-4; J gene: TRBJ2-1; CDR3 protein: CASSAGGEQFF
V gene: TRBV6-2/TRBV6-3; J gene: TRBJ2-3; CDR3 protein: CASSLLAGTDTQYF
V gene: TRBV5-4; J gene: TRBJ2-3; CDR3 protein: CAGSGRGATDTQYF
V gene: TRBV7-8; J gene: TRBJ2-2; CDR3 protein: CASGALAGLGELFF
V gene: TRBV7-8; J gene: TRBJ1-1; CDR3 protein: CASSPLRTGWGTEAFF
V gene: TRBV6-1; J gene: TRBJ2-7; CDR3 protein: CASRDPSGQYF
V gene: TRBV5-1; J gene: TRBJ2-1; CDR3 protein: CASSSMPGLGDEQFF
V gene: TRBV19; J gene: TRBJ2-5; CDR3 protein: CASSIRDSNQETQYF
V gene: TRBV12-3/TRBV12-4; J gene: TRBJ2-5; CDR3 protein: CASTPQGAEETQYF
V gene: TRBV11-3; J gene: TRBJ2-2; CDR3 protein: CTSSSQSDGELFF
V gene: TRBV12-3/TRBV12-4; J gene: TRBJ1-1; CDR3 protein: CASRGAGENTEAFF
V gene: TRBV5-6; J gene: TRBJ1-5; CDR3 protein: CASSYLGGPSNQPQHF
V gene: TRBV4-2; J gene: TRBJ2-1; CDR3 protein: CANSQGGRRTYNEQFF
V gene: TRBV12-3/TRBV12-4; J gene: TRBJ2-3; CDR3 protein: CASSLFQGSDTQYF
V gene: TRBV6-1; J gene: TRBJ1-6; CDR3 protein: CASSDVQTTLRF
V gene: TRBV10-3; J gene: TRBJ1-2; CDR3 protein: CAISTDREAYGYIF
V gene: TRBV24-1; J gene: TRBJ2-1; CDR3 protein: CATGTSGYNEQFF
V gene: TRBV20-1; J gene: TRBJ2-7; CDR3 protein: CSARDLRAGGNVDEQYF
V gene: TRBV28; J gene: TRBJ2-7; CDR3 protein: CASTPDSYEQYF